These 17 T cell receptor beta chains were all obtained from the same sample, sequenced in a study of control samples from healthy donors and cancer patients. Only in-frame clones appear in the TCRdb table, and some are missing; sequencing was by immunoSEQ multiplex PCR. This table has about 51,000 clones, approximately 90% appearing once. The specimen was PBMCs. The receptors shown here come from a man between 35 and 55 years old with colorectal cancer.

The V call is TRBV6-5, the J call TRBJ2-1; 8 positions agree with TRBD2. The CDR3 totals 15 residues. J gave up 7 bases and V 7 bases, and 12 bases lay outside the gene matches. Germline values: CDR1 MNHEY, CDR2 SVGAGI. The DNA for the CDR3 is TGTGCCAGCAAAAAGGGGACTAGTACTTCAAATGAGCAGTTCTTC. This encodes CASKKGTSTSNEQFF.

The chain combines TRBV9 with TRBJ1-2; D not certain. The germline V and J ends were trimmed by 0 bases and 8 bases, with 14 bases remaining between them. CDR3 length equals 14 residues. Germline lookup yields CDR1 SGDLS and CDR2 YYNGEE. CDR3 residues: CASSVVDSGGGYTF. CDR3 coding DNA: TGTGCCAGCAGCGTAGTAGACTCCGGCGGGGGCTACACCTTC.

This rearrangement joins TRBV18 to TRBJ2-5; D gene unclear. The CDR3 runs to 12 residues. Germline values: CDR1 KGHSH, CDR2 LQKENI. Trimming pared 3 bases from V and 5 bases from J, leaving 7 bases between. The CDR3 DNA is TGTGCCAGCTCACCCGTGGGGGAGACCCAGTACTTC. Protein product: CASSPVGETQYF.

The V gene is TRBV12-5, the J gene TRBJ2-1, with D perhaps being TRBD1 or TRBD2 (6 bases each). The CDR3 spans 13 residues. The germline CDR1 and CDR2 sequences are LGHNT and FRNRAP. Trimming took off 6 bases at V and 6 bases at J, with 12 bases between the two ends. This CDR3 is CASGWGAPNEQFF. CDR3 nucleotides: TGTGCTAGTGGGTGGGGGGCCCCCAATGAGCAGTTCTTC.

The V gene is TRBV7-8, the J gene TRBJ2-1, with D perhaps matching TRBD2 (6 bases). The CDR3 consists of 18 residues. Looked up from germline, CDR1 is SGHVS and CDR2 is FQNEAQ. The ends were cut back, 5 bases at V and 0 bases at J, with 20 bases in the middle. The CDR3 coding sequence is TGTGCCAGCAGCCAAAGGATAGGAGGAGGGAGCTCCTACAATGAGCAGTTCTTC. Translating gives CASSQRIGGGSSYNEQFF.

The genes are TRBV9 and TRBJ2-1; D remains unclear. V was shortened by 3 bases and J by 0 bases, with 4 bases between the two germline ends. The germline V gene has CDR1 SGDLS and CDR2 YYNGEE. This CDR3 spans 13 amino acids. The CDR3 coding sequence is TGTGCCAGCAGCGGGAGCTCCTACAATGAGCAGTTCTTC. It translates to CASSGSSYNEQFF.

CDR3 sequence (DNA): TGCGCCAGCAGCTCCGGGACTAGCGGGAGGGCCACAGATACGCAGTATTTT. Its translation: CASSSGTSGRATDTQYF. The rearrangement uses TRBV5-1 and TRBJ2-3; 16 bases fit TRBD2. The CDR3 consists of 17 residues. The V gene's germline CDR1 is SGHRS and CDR2 YFSETQ. J was trimmed by 2 bases and V by 3 bases; bases with no gene match: 3.

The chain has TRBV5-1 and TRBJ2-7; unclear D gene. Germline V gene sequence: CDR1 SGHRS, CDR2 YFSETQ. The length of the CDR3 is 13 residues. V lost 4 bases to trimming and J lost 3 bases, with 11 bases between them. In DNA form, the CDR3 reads TGCGCCAGCAGCCTCCTAGATGTCTACGAGCAGTACTTC. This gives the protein CASSLLDVYEQYF.

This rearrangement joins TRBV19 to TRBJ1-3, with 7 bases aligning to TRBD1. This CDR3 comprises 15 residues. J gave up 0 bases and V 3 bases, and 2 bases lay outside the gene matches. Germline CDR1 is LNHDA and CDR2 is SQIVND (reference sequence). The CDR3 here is CASSIRGYSGNTIYF. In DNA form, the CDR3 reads TGTGCCAGTAGTATCAGGGGGTACTCTGGAAACACCATATATTTT.

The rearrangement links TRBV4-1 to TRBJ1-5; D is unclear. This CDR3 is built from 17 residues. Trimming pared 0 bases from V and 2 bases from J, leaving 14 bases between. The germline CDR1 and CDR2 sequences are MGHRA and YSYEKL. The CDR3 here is CASSQDSWGRGNQPQHF. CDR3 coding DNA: TGCGCCAGCAGCCAAGATTCTTGGGGAAGGGGCAATCAGCCCCAGCATTTT.

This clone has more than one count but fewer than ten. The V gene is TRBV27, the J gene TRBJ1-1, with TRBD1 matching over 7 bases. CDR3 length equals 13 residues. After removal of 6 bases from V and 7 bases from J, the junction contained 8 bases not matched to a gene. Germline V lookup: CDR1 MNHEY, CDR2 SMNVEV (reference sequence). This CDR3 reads CASSDRVTLEAFF. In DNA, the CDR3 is TGTGCCAGCAGCGACAGGGTCACCCTTGAAGCTTTCTTT.

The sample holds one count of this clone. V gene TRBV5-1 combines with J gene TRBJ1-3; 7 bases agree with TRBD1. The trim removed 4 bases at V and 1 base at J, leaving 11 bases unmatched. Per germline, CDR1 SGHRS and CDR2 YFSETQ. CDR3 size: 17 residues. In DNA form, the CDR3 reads TGCGCCAGCAGCATTGGACAGGTCAGCCTTTCTGGAAACACCATATATTTT. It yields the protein CASSIGQVSLSGNTIYF.

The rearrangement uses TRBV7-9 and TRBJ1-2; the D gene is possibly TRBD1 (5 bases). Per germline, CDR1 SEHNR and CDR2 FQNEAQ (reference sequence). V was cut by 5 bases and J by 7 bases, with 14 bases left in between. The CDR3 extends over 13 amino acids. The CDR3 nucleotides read TGTGCCAGCAGCCCTCGGACATTGAGTGGCTACACCTTC. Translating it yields CASSPRTLSGYTF.

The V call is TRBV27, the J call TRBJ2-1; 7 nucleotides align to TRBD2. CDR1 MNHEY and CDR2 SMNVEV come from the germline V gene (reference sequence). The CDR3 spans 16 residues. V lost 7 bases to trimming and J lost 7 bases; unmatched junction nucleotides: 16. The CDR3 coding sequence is TGTGCCAGCACCACGCTAGCGGTAGGGGAATGGAATGAGCAGTTCTTC. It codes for CASTTLAVGEWNEQFF.

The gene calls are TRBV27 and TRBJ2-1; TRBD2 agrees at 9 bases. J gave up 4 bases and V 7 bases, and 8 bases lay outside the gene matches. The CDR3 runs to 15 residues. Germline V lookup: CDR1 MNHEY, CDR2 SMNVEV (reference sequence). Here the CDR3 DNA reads TGTGCCAGCACCCAGGGACTAGCAGATTACAATGAGCAGTTCTTC. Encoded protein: CASTQGLADYNEQFF.

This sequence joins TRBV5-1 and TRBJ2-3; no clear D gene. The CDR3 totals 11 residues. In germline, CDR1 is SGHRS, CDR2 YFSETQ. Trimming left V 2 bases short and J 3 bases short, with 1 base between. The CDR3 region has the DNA TGCGCCAGCAGCTTTACAGATACGCAGTATTTT. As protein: CASSFTDTQYF.

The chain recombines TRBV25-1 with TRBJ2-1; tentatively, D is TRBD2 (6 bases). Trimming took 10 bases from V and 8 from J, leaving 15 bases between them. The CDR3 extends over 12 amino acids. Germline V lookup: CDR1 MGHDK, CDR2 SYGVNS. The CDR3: CATSGGIHEQFF. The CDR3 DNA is TGTGCCACCTCCGGAGGGATCCATGAGCAGTTCTTC. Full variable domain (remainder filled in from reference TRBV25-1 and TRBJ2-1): EADIYQTPRYLVIGTGKKITLECSQTMGHDKMYWYQQDPGMELHLIHYSYGVNSTEKGDLSSESTVSRIRTEHFPLTLESARPSHTSQYLCATSGGIHEQFFGPGTRLTVL.